This T cell receptor (beta chain) was observed in a study of pediatric ulcerative colitis. The CDR3 loop spans 13 amino acids. CDR1 is MNHEY, CDR2 SMNVEV, per germline (reference sequence). J was trimmed by 5 bases and V by 2 bases; bases with no gene match: 3. Points on this clone: Its antigen remains unidentified.

Sequencing was at survey level. The repertoire was sequenced with immunoSEQ multiplex PCR; TCRdb's copy has only in-frame clones and lacks some. The data hold 45,000 to 55,000 clones, with about 78% observed a single time. Regarding the study as a whole: Rectal repertoires separated controls, mild-moderate and acute severe colitis. All ulcerative colitis patients, but no controls, carried a couple of rectal clonotypes.

During colonoscopy, one to two rectal pinch biopsies were collected. Sequencing was done on a sample of gut tissue. This TCR was sampled from a girl aged 5-17 years with moderate ulcerative colitis. V usage is TRBV27 and J usage is TRBJ2-7, with 7 bases aligning to TRBD1. The CDR3 DNA reads TGTGCCAGCAGTTTAAACAGGGGCCACGAGCAGTACTTC. It encodes CASSLNRGHEQYF.